Listed here are 15 T cell receptor beta chains from one sample, sequenced in a study of blood T cell repertoires in COVID-19. Assay used: immunoSEQ multiplex PCR; TCRdb lists only in-frame clones, some missing. The data hold fewer than 300,000 clones, with approximately 84% observed a single time. What was sequenced was peripheral blood. The receptors stem from a person aged 65-85 years with COVID-19, enrolled during active disease.

V gene TRBV21-1 combines with J gene TRBJ2-1; TRBD1, the D gene given by the table, was not confirmed from the DNA. TRBV21-1 is classified as a pseudogene. There are 15 residues in the CDR3. CDR3 in amino acids: CASSKVVCGGDEQFF. CDR3 coding DNA: TGTGCCAGCAGCAAAGTGGTTTGTGGGGGCGATGAGCAGTTCTTC.

Details on this clone: Other nucleotide sequences in the sample specify the same CDR3. The gene calls are TRBV7-8 and TRBJ1-6; no clear D gene. The CDR3 contains 14 residues. Trimming stripped 1 base from V and 7 bases from J, with 8 bases between. CDR1 and CDR2 from the germline V gene are SGHVS and FQNEAQ. DNA of the CDR3: TGTGCCAGCAGCTTAGACAGAGGGAATTCACCCCTCCACTTT. Translated: CASSLDRGNSPLHF.

The gene calls are TRBV25-1 and TRBJ1-1, with D maybe TRBD1 (5 bases). Germline CDR1 is MGHDK and CDR2 is SYGVNS. This CDR3 is 13 amino acids long. V was shortened by 7 bases and J by 1 base, with 10 bases between the two germline ends. CDR3 residues: CASKEGSNTEAFF. DNA for the CDR3: TGTGCCAGCAAGGAGGGGTCGAACACTGAAGCTTTCTTT.

This rearrangement joins TRBV28 to TRBJ1-1; possibly TRBD1 for D (6 bases). The V end lost 5 bases, the J end lost 1 base, and 17 bases lay between the germline ends. The germline V gene encodes CDR1 MDHEN and CDR2 SYDVKM. The CDR3 runs to 16 residues. The CDR3 here is CASSPGQGRSNTEAFF. Here the CDR3 DNA reads TGTGCCAGCAGTCCTGGGCAGGGGCGATCGAACACTGAAGCTTTCTTT. Full variable domain (rest looked up from reference TRBV28 and TRBJ1-1): DVKVTQSSRYLVKRTGEKVFLECVQDMDHENMFWYRQDPGLGLRLIYFSYDVKMKEKGDIPEGYSVSREKKERFSLILESASTNQTSMYLCASSPGQGRSNTEAFFGQGTRLTVV.

The rearrangement uses TRBV7-2 and TRBJ2-3; 10 positions match TRBD2. J lost 11 bases, V lost 3 bases, and 8 bases had no gene match. The germline V gene has CDR1 SGHTA and CDR2 FQGNSA. The CDR3 is 14 residues long. The CDR3 is CASSLGLAGVGQYF. Here the CDR3 DNA reads TGTGCCAGCAGCTTGGGGCTAGCGGGGGTTGGGCAGTATTTT.

The chain links TRBV6-1 to TRBJ2-2; possible D gene TRBD2, 5 bases. V was pared by 2 bases and J by 5 bases, with 24 bases between. This CDR3 has 19 amino acids. CDR1 and CDR2 (germline): MNHNS, SASEGT. The CDR3 protein is CASSERELGFIGSTGELFF. Written as DNA, the CDR3 is TGTGCCAGCAGTGAACGGGAATTGGGGTTTATCGGGTCTACCGGGGAGCTGTTTTTT.

This chain joins TRBV5-1 and TRBJ1-2; D is unclear. CDR1 is SGHRS and CDR2 is YFSETQ in the germline V gene. V was trimmed by 0 bases and J by 1 base, leaving 7 bases between them. CDR3 length: 14 amino acids. In DNA, the CDR3 is TGCGCCAGCAGCTTGGCCCAGGATAACTATGGCTACACCTTC. Residues: CASSLAQDNYGYTF.

This sequence joins TRBV14 and TRBJ2-6, with D uncertain. Germline V CDR1 and CDR2: SGHDN, FVKESK. V was clipped by 1 base and J by 0 bases, with 16 bases between them. This CDR3 spans 19 amino acids. CDR3 sequence reads: CASSQAEQTPFSGANVLTF. The CDR3 DNA reads TGTGCCAGCAGCCAAGCCGAACAGACACCCTTCTCTGGGGCCAACGTCCTGACTTTC.

J is TRBJ1-1 and V is TRBV7-9; possibly TRBD1 for D (5 bases). Per germline, CDR1 SEHNR and CDR2 FQNEAQ (reference sequence). The CDR3 spans 14 residues. Trimming cost V 2 bases and J 3 bases, with 10 bases left between them. The CDR3 DNA follows: TGTGCCAGCAGCTTAAGGGGTTCGGACACTGAAGCTTTCTTT. This translates into CASSLRGSDTEAFF.

The chain carries TRBV6-2 or TRBV6-3 and TRBJ1-5, with D possibly TRBD1 on 5 matching bases. Germline CDR1 is MNHEY and CDR2 is SVGEGT. The CDR3 spans 15 residues. Trimming cost V 7 bases and J 4 bases, with 17 bases left between them. In DNA, the CDR3 is TGTGCCAGCACCCCCTCGGGGGGAGGTAATCAGCCCCAGCATTTT. As protein: CASTPSGGGNQPQHF.

The chain has TRBV7-2 and TRBJ2-7; D gene ambiguous. CDR1 is SGHTA and CDR2 is FQGNSA in the germline V gene. This CDR3 has 15 residues. V lost 2 bases, J lost 0 bases, and 11 bases lay in between. The CDR3 DNA reads as TGTGCCAGCAGCTTATTAGCCCCCATCTCCTACGAGCAGTACTTC. It specifies CASSLLAPISYEQYF. Combining the CDR3 with reference TRBV7-2 and TRBJ2-7 gives the whole variable domain GAGVSQSPSNKVTEKGKDVELRCDPISGHTALYWYRQSLGQGLEFLIYFQGNSAPDKSGLPSDRFSAERTGGSVSTLTIQRTQQEDSAVYLCASSLLAPISYEQYFGPGTRLTVT.

This clone was observed once. The rearrangement joins TRBV7-9 to TRBJ2-1; 13 bases line up with TRBD2. The ends lost 5 bases at V and 8 bases at J; junction bases unmatched: 9. CDR1 is SEHNR and CDR2 is FQNEAQ in the germline V gene (reference sequence). The CDR3 has 16 residues. The CDR3 region has the DNA TGTGCCAGCAGCCCAAAGCGGACTAGCGGGAGCTATGAGCAGTTCTTC. Protein: CASSPKRTSGSYEQFF.

This clone was recorded once. The CDR3 nucleotides read TGTGCCAGCAGTGACTGGGGGGTAATCAACTATGGCTACACCTTC. This codes for CASSDWGVINYGYTF. The chain recombines TRBV28 with TRBJ1-2; tentatively, D is TRBD1 (5 bases). This CDR3 has 15 residues. CDR1 is MDHEN, CDR2 SYDVKM, per germline. V was shortened by 5 bases and J by 2 bases, with 15 bases between the two germline ends.

V gene TRBV7-9 combines with J gene TRBJ1-2; 11 positions agree with TRBD1. After removal of 0 bases from V and 8 bases from J, the junction contained 5 bases not matched to a gene. Looked up from germline, CDR1 is SEHNR and CDR2 is FQNEAQ (reference sequence). This CDR3 is built from 15 residues. CDR3 sequence (DNA): TGTGCCAGCAGCTTAGCTGGACAGGGGGCGCGGGGCTACACCTTC. Its translation: CASSLAGQGARGYTF.

This clone has a handful of counts. The chain links TRBV19 to TRBJ2-7; D possibly corresponds to TRBD2 (5 bases). V was clipped by 6 bases and J by 3 bases, with 15 bases between them. Germline V lookup: CDR1 LNHDA, CDR2 SQIVND (reference sequence). The CDR3 consists of 14 residues. The CDR3 bases are TGTGCCAGTAGCCGATCAACTAGTAACTACGAGCAGTACTTC. Protein sequence: CASSRSTSNYEQYF.